One sample yielded the 27 T cell receptor beta chains listed below, sequenced in a study of blood T cells in healthy people across ages. A sample-barcoded 5' primer and a J-beta primer mix were used in a second PCR of roughly 6 to 11 cycles. TCRdb fed the 5' RACE reads into MiXCR, producing one record per CDR3 protein. Here the sample spans roughly 1.5 million distinct CDR3 sequences, roughly 43% being singletons. Sequencing was carried out using blood. These receptors came from a woman in her late teens or twenties in good health.

This chain joins TRBV4-3 and TRBJ1-3; 7 bases are shared with TRBD1. Losses at the gene ends were 4 bases for V and 9 bases for J; bases not matched to a gene: 9. CDR1 and CDR2 (germline): LGHNA, YSLEER. CDR3 size: 14 residues. DNA of the CDR3: TGCGCCAGCAGCCCCCAGGGGGTCCGGGGCACCATATATTTT. Translated, it gives CASSPQGVRGTIYF.

The chain combines TRBV7-2 with TRBJ2-7, with D uncertain. The DNA end is more similar to TRBJ2-5, so the J call may be wrong. This CDR3 region has 13 residues. Germline loops: CDR1 SGHTA, CDR2 FQGNSA. The CDR3 loop reads CASSYRASETQYF. CDR3 sequence (DNA): TGTGCCAGCAGCTACCGGGCATCGGAGACCCAGTACTTC.

The V gene is TRBV2, the J gene TRBJ2-7; D gene ambiguous. CDR1 is SNHLY and CDR2 is FYNNEI in the germline V gene. The CDR3 loop spans 14 amino acids. Deletions cut 6 bases from V and 8 bases from J, with 20 bases between. The CDR3 loop is CASRGNFRYDKQYF. In DNA, the CDR3 is TGTGCCAGCAGGGGGAATTTTAGGTACGATAAGCAGTACTTC.

CDR3 bases: TGTGCCAGCAGCCAAGATGGGACAGTTAGGAACACCGGGGAGCTGTTTTTT. Translation: CASSQDGTVRNTGELFF. The chain joins TRBV14 to TRBJ2-2, with 7 bases lining up with TRBD1. The CDR3 runs to 17 residues. Looked up from germline, CDR1 is SGHDN and CDR2 is FVKESK. With V trimmed by 0 bases and J by 1 base, 5 bases remained unmatched. The full variable domain, rest sourced from reference TRBV14 and TRBJ2-2, is EAGVTQFPSHSVIEKGQTVTLRCDPISGHDNLYWYRRVMGKEIKFLLHFVKESKQDESGMPNNRFLAERTGGTYSTLKVQPAELEDSGVYFCASSQDGTVRNTGELFFGEGSRLTVL.

The rearrangement joins TRBV25-1 to TRBJ2-2; D is unresolved. V lost 1 base and J lost 5, with 11 bases in between. CDR1 MGHDK and CDR2 SYGVNS come from the germline V gene. The CDR3 is 15 amino acids. Here the CDR3 DNA reads TGTGCCAGCAGTGAATCCCCAGGCTTGACCGGGGAGCTGTTTTTT. It encodes CASSESPGLTGELFF. Looking up the rest from reference TRBV25-1 and TRBJ2-2 gives the full variable domain: EADIYQTPRYLVIGTGKKITLECSQTMGHDKMYWYQQDPGMELHLIHYSYGVNSTEKGDLSSESTVSRIRTEHFPLTLESARPSHTSQYLCASSESPGLTGELFFGEGSRLTVL.

This chain connects TRBV13 to TRBJ2-7; tentative D call: TRBD1 (6 bases). V was clipped by 5 bases and J by 0 bases, with 11 bases between them. This CDR3 is built from 14 residues. Per the germline V gene, CDR1 is PRHDT and CDR2 is FYEKMQ (reference sequence). CDR3: CASSIGQSSYEQYF. DNA of the CDR3: TGTGCCAGCAGCATCGGACAGAGCTCCTACGAGCAGTACTTC.

This clonotype was seen a handful of times. The J gene is TRBJ2-7, the V gene TRBV7-9; no clear D gene. CDR1 is SEHNR and CDR2 is FQNEAQ in the germline V gene (reference sequence). V lost 3 bases to trimming and J lost 2 bases, with 8 bases between them. The CDR3 length is 13 residues. In nucleotides, the CDR3 is TGTGCCAGCAGCTTGACCGATCCCTACGAGCAGTACTTC. It specifies CASSLTDPYEQYF.

The genes are TRBV27 and TRBJ2-7; TRBD2 matches 13 bases. Germline CDR1 is MNHEY and CDR2 is SMNVEV (reference sequence). There are 17 residues in the CDR3. V shed 4 bases, J shed 0 bases, and the junction held 6 bases outside the gene matches. The CDR3 DNA reads as TGTGCCAGCAGTTCCGGACTAGCGGGAGATCCCTCCTACGAGCAGTACTTC. Translating gives CASSSGLAGDPSYEQYF.

The sample holds a few counts of this clonotype. The V and J genes are TRBV9 and TRBJ2-7, with D tentatively TRBD2 (6 bases). Germline V gives CDR1 SGDLS, CDR2 YYNGEE. There are 14 residues in the CDR3. V lost 2 bases to trimming and J lost 6 bases, with 15 bases between them. CDR3 residues: CASSVSGGVGEQYF. The CDR3 region has the DNA TGTGCCAGCAGCGTCTCCGGGGGAGTGGGCGAGCAGTACTTC. The full variable domain, completed using reference TRBV9 and TRBJ2-7, is DSGVTQTPKHLITATGQRVTLRCSPRSGDLSVYWYQQSLDQGLQFLIQYYNGEERAKGNILERFSAQQFPDLHSELNLSSLELGDSALYFCASSVSGGVGEQYFGPGTRLTVT.

This clonotype turned up a few times. The chain links TRBV29-1 to TRBJ2-1; 10 positions match TRBD2. Losses at the gene ends were 8 bases for V and 4 bases for J; bases not matched to a gene: 5. The CDR3 loop spans 13 amino acids. Germline lookup yields CDR1 SQVTM and CDR2 ANQGSEA. CDR3 nucleotide sequence: TGCAGCACCTCACTAGCGGGGTACAATGAGCAGTTCTTC. Translating gives CSTSLAGYNEQFF.

The rearrangement links TRBV6-5 to TRBJ1-2, with TRBD1 matching 7 bases. Trimming removed 2 bases from V and 4 bases from J; junction bases left unmatched: 10. The CDR3 length is 16 residues. Per germline, CDR1 MNHEY and CDR2 SVGAGI. DNA of the CDR3: TGTGCCAGCAGTTACACCCCCGGGACAGCTACCTATGGCTACACCTTC. Translated, it gives CASSYTPGTATYGYTF.

The chain employs TRBV6-1 and TRBJ2-5; TRBD2 matches 11 bases. Per the germline V gene, CDR1 is MNHNS and CDR2 is SASEGT. The CDR3 runs 15 residues. V shed 4 bases, J shed 11 bases, and the junction held 12 bases outside the gene matches. CDR3 coding DNA: TGTGCCAGCAGTGTAGAGACTAGCGGGATAAATGAGCAGTACTTC. Its translation is CASSVETSGINEQYF.

In the case of this clonotype: One junction end does not reproduce the germline sequence, and a read error may be involved. The rearrangement joins TRBV7-9 to TRBJ2-1, with D possibly TRBD2 on 6 matching bases. Germline V gene lookup returns CDR1 SEHNR and CDR2 FQNEAQ (reference sequence). The CDR3 is 16 amino acids. CDR3: CASSAVSGSSYNEQFF. In nucleotides, the CDR3 is TGCGCCAGCAGCGCCGTTAGCGGCAGCTCCTACAATGAGCAGTTCTTC.

The chain has TRBV30 and TRBJ2-7, with 9 bases fitting TRBD1. J was trimmed by 1 base and V by 6 bases; bases with no gene match: 7. This CDR3 has 14 residues. Germline CDR1 is GTSNPN and CDR2 is SVGIG (reference sequence). CDR3 region: CACPTGTGSYEQYF. Written as DNA, the CDR3 is TGTGCCTGCCCAACCGGGACAGGGTCCTACGAGCAGTACTTC.

The table lists this clonotype with a few counts. The rearrangement joins TRBV29-1 to TRBJ2-3; perhaps TRBD2 as D (6 bases). Trimming left V 6 bases short and J 2 bases short, with 15 bases between. Germline V CDR1 and CDR2: SQVTM, ANQGSEA. This CDR3 is 14 amino acids long. CDR3 nucleotides: TGCAGCGTGGCGGGACGCACTGCCACAGATACGCAGTATTTT. Its protein is CSVAGRTATDTQYF.

Written as DNA, the CDR3 is TGTGCCAGCAGCCCCGCACTAGCGGCTAGCACAGATACGCAGTATTTT. Protein sequence: CASSPALAASTDTQYF. The chain carries TRBV7-3 and TRBJ2-3; 8 bases are a match to TRBD2. This CDR3 comprises 16 residues. Germline V lookup: CDR1 SGHTA, CDR2 FQGTGA. With V trimmed by 5 bases and J by 0 bases, 7 bases remained unmatched.

This clonotype was seen only a few times. A read error may produce the germline difference seen at one junction end. The chain carries TRBV7-7 and TRBJ2-3, with D possibly TRBD2 on 6 matching bases. The CDR3 has 14 residues. Germline V CDR1 and CDR2: SSHAT, FNYEAQ (reference sequence). CDR3 sequence reads: CASSSGLYTDTQYF. Here the CDR3 DNA reads TGTGCTAGCAGCTCGGGACTCTACACAGATACGCAGTATTTT.

This clonotype was seen only a few times. V and J are TRBV7-9 and TRBJ2-7, with TRBD1 as a possible D gene (6 bases). Germline V gene data show CDR1 as SEHNR and CDR2 as FQNEAQ (reference sequence). The V and J ends lost 2 bases and 1 base respectively, with 9 bases between them. This CDR3 is built from 14 residues. CDR3 DNA sequence: TGTGCCAGCAGCTTAAACACAGGGTCCTACGAGCAGTACTTC. This sequence encodes CASSLNTGSYEQYF. Drawing the rest from reference TRBV7-9 and TRBJ2-7, the complete variable domain is DTGVSQNPRHKITKRGQNVTFRCDPISEHNRLYWYRQTLGQGPEFLTYFQNEAQLEKSRLLSDRFSAERPKGSFSTLEIQRTEQGDSAMYLCASSLNTGSYEQYFGPGTRLTVT.

This chain uses TRBV4-1 with TRBJ1-2, with unresolved D. The CDR3 extends over 14 amino acids. V was shortened by 1 base and J by 1 base, with 7 bases between the two germline ends. The germline gives CDR1 MGHRA, CDR2 YSYEKL. In DNA form, the CDR3 reads TGCGCCAGCAGCCAAGTGGCTAGTAACTATGGCTACACCTTC. This encodes CASSQVASNYGYTF.

This clonotype came up a few times. This chain uses TRBV20-1 with TRBJ2-3, with D hard to call. Germline CDR1 is DFQATT and CDR2 is SNEGSKA (reference sequence). Trimming left V 4 bases short and J 10 bases short, with 15 bases between. The CDR3 extends over 12 amino acids. CDR3 DNA sequence: TGCAGTGCTATCGCCCGCCCCGTGTCGCAGTATTTT. Protein product: CSAIARPVSQYF.

With regard to this clonotype: A read error may account for a junction end that differs from germline. The CDR3 spells CASSLARGVKNTEVFF. CDR3 sequence (DNA): TGTGCCAGCAGCTTAGCGCGGGGGGTGAAGAACACTGAAGTTTTCTTT. V usage is TRBV7-8 and J usage is TRBJ1-1; possibly TRBD1 for D (5 bases). Germline V gene sequence: CDR1 SGHVS, CDR2 FQNEAQ. The CDR3 covers 16 residues.

The table lists this clonotype with a few counts. The genes are TRBV20-1 and TRBJ2-7; TRBD2 aligns across 8 bases. TRBJ2-5 explains the end of the DNA better; the J call may be wrong. The germline V gene encodes CDR1 DFQATT and CDR2 SNEGSKA (reference sequence). The CDR3 has 14 residues. CDR3 sequence (DNA): TGCAGTGCTAGTAGACTAGCGATTAAAGAGACCCAGTACTTC. It yields the protein CSASRLAIKETQYF.

This clonotype was seen ten or more times. This chain connects TRBV10-3 to TRBJ1-2; no firm D call. Trimming took off 0 bases at V and 0 bases at J, with 5 bases between the two ends. Germline assignment: CDR1 ENHRY and CDR2 SYGVKD. The CDR3 covers 14 residues. The CDR3 bases are TGTGCCATCAGTGAGTCTGGAGCTAACTATGGCTACACCTTC. Protein: CAISESGANYGYTF.

This chain uses TRBV6-2 or TRBV6-3 with TRBJ1-2; D may be TRBD1 (5 bases). Trimming left V 7 bases short and J 3 bases short, with 24 bases between. Germline V gene sequence: CDR1 MNHEY, CDR2 SVGEGT. The CDR3 runs 17 residues. The CDR3 loop reads CASTEPADGTVDYGYTF. The CDR3 coding sequence is TGTGCCAGCACCGAACCGGCGGACGGGACTGTAGACTATGGCTACACCTTC.

CDR3 coding DNA: TGTGCCAGCATCCCCGAAGGGAGGCGCTACAATGAGCAGTTCTTC. The encoded protein is CASIPEGRRYNEQFF. V gene TRBV27 combines with J gene TRBJ2-1; D may be TRBD2 (6 bases). Germline CDR1 is MNHEY and CDR2 is SMNVEV (reference sequence). This CDR3 contains 15 residues. V was cut by 7 bases and J by 3 bases, with 16 bases left in between.

The table lists this clonotype with a few counts. This sequence joins TRBV20-1 and TRBJ1-4; D may be TRBD1 (5 bases). CDR3 length equals 13 residues. The germline gives CDR1 DFQATT, CDR2 SNEGSKA (reference sequence). V gave up 2 bases and J gave up 8 bases, with 12 bases separating them. In DNA, the CDR3 is TGCAGTGCTAGACCAGGGTATCAAGAAAAACTGTTTTTT. Its translation is CSARPGYQEKLFF.

The CDR3 nucleotides read TGTGCCAGCAGTAAAGCGCGACTAGCGGGCAAAGAGACCCAGTACTTC. Its translation is CASSKARLAGKETQYF. The V and J genes are TRBV28 and TRBJ2-7; 10 nucleotides align to TRBD2. The DNA end is more similar to TRBJ2-5, so the J call may be wrong. CDR3 length: 16 amino acids. Germline lookup yields CDR1 MDHEN and CDR2 SYDVKM.